Detailed here is one T cell receptor beta chain. The CDR3 totals 15 residues. Trimming took 4 bases from V and 0 from J, leaving 14 bases between them. The sample comes from a study of control samples from healthy donors and cancer patients. Some clones are missing from TCRdb's copy, which holds only in-frame ones; the method was immunoSEQ multiplex PCR. Altogether about 150,000 clones are present, 70% to 90% being singletons, with the ten largest covering approximately 1.6%. The sequence was obtained from a man younger than 35 in good health. The chain couples TRBV5-3 to TRBJ2-7; no clear D. TRBV5-3 is flagged as an ORF with uncertain function. The sample was blood. The CDR3 sequence is CARSTVLLSSYEQYF. DNA for the CDR3: TGTGCCAGAAGCACTGTCCTTCTAAGCTCCTACGAGCAGTACTTC.